Below are 18 T cell receptor beta chains sequenced from a single sample in a study of cytotoxic CD8 clonotypes in ibrutinib-treated CLL. Profiled with immunoSEQ multiplex PCR; TCRdb holds only in-frame clones, not every one. The sample yields roughly 250,000 clones, about three quarters seen once. This material consisted of PBMCs, taken after 24 months of ibrutinib treatment. All receptors come from a human donor with chronic lymphocytic leukemia.

The rearrangement uses TRBV18 and TRBJ2-5, with unresolved D. This CDR3 has 13 amino acids. The V gene lost 0 bases and the J gene lost 4 bases, with 6 bases spanning the gap. Germline lookup yields CDR1 KGHSH and CDR2 LQKENI. The CDR3 loop is CASSPPQGETQYF. As DNA, the CDR3 is TGTGCCAGCTCACCACCACAAGGAGAGACCCAGTACTTC. Full variable domain (rest looked up from reference TRBV18 and TRBJ2-5): NAGVMQNPRHLVRRRGQEARLRCSPMKGHSHVYWYRQLPEEGLKFMVYLQKENIIDESGMPKERFSAEFPKEGPSILRIQQVVRGDSAAYFCASSPPQGETQYFGPGTRLLVL.

The rearrangement joins TRBV6-5 to TRBJ2-7; no clear D. This CDR3 has 16 residues. Germline-derived CDR1 and CDR2 are MNHEY and SVGAGI. Trimming shortened V by 0 bases and J by 7 bases, and 19 bases separated the two germline ends. The CDR3 reads CASSYSRAGLAWEQYF. CDR3 coding DNA: TGTGCCAGCAGTTACTCTCGAGCAGGCTTGGCGTGGGAGCAGTACTTC.

The chain carries TRBV5-1 and TRBJ2-7; no definite D call. This CDR3 is built from 16 residues. V was clipped by 2 bases and J by 2 bases, with 17 bases between them. Germline V CDR1 and CDR2: SGHRS, YFSETQ. The CDR3 DNA follows: TGCGCCAGCAGCTTCTGGATCTCCGTAGGTCCCTACGAGCAGTACTTC. This translates into CASSFWISVGPYEQYF.

J is TRBJ2-2 and V is TRBV9; D is perhaps TRBD1 (6 bases). The CDR3 length is 14 residues. Per the germline V gene, CDR1 is SGDLS and CDR2 is YYNGEE. V gave up 3 bases and J gave up 6 bases, with 12 bases separating them. CDR3: CASSAPQGPGELFF. CDR3 nucleotides: TGTGCCAGCAGCGCACCCCAGGGGCCCGGGGAGCTGTTTTTT.

The genes are TRBV7-9 and TRBJ1-5; possible D gene TRBD1, 5 bases. The CDR3 runs 16 residues. The V end lost 1 base, the J end lost 5 bases, and 15 bases lay between the germline ends. In germline, CDR1 is SEHNR, CDR2 FQNEAQ (reference sequence). This chain's CDR3 is CASSLDLSPGDQPQHF. The CDR3 DNA is TGTGCCAGCAGCTTAGACTTGTCCCCGGGGGATCAGCCCCAGCATTTT. The full variable domain, its missing parts supplied by reference TRBV7-9 and TRBJ1-5, is DTGVSQNPRHKITKRGQNVTFRCDPISEHNRLYWYRQTLGQGPEFLTYFQNEAQLEKSRLLSDRFSAERPKGSFSTLEIQRTEQGDSAMYLCASSLDLSPGDQPQHFGDGTRLSIL.

This clone occurred once. The chain uses TRBV6-9 and TRBJ2-7, with no clear D. CDR1 MNHGY and CDR2 SVAAGI come from the germline V gene. CDR3 length equals 13 residues. Trimming removed 8 bases from V and 3 bases from J, with 14 bases in between. CDR3 amino acids: CASQTSRLYEQYF. CDR3 coding DNA: TGTGCCAGCCAGACCAGCAGGCTCTACGAGCAGTACTTC.

The chain is built from TRBV5-5 and TRBJ2-3; 7 bases map to TRBD1. The CDR3 has 15 amino acids. Trimming at V came to 0 bases and at J to 2 bases, leaving 3 bases not matched to a gene. Germline-derived CDR1 and CDR2 are SGHKS and YYEKEE (reference sequence). The CDR3 region is CASSLDRGITDTQYF. The CDR3 DNA reads as TGTGCCAGCAGCTTGGACAGGGGAATCACAGATACGCAGTATTTT.

The gene calls are TRBV7-6 and TRBJ1-2, with 7 bases lining up with TRBD1. Germline CDR1 and CDR2: SGHVS and FNYEAQ. V was clipped by 4 bases and J by 8 bases; unmatched bases: 10. The CDR3 is made up of 14 amino acids. In DNA form, the CDR3 reads TGTGCCAGCAGCTCCGGGACAGCCTTAAAGGGCTACACCTTC. Residues: CASSSGTALKGYTF.

This clone was counted only a few times. The chain combines TRBV2 with TRBJ2-5; 8 nucleotides match TRBD1. The CDR3 is made up of 12 amino acids. Losses at the gene ends were 6 bases for V and 7 bases for J; bases not matched to a gene: 4. CDR1 and CDR2 (germline): SNHLY, FYNNEI. The CDR3 DNA reads as TGTGCCAGCAGCGACAGGGGTGGGACCCAGTACTTC. It specifies CASSDRGGTQYF.

The chain couples TRBV15 to TRBJ2-3; D ambiguous. The length of the CDR3 is 14 residues. The ends were cut back, 3 bases at V and 4 bases at J, with 11 bases in the middle. Per the germline V gene, CDR1 is LNHNV and CDR2 is YYDKDF (reference sequence). In DNA form, the CDR3 reads TGTGCCACCAGCAGCCATAGGTTATCAGATACGCAGTATTTT. Its protein is CATSSHRLSDTQYF.

The V and J genes are TRBV19 and TRBJ2-7, with 9 bases aligning to TRBD2. The CDR3 sequence is 15 residues long. The V gene's germline CDR1 is LNHDA and CDR2 SQIVND (reference sequence). Unmatched junction bases numbered 8, after V lost 5 bases and J lost 3 bases. The CDR3 region has the DNA TGTGCCAGTAGTTTTAGCGGGGGTGATAACTACGAGCAGTACTTC. It encodes CASSFSGGDNYEQYF.

The chain has TRBV6-5 and TRBJ1-1; D is perhaps TRBD1 (5 bases). V gave up 7 bases and J gave up 2 bases, with 14 bases separating them. CDR3 length equals 14 residues. In germline, CDR1 is MNHEY, CDR2 SVGAGI. CDR3 in DNA: TGTGCCAGCACCCGCGGCGGGGGAAACACTGAAGCTTTCTTT. It codes for CASTRGGGNTEAFF.

The chain joins TRBV5-8 to TRBJ2-5, with D possibly called TRBD1 or TRBD2 (5 bases each). V was cut by 0 bases and J by 5 bases, with 14 bases left in between. Germline CDR1 and CDR2: SGHTS and YDEGEE. The CDR3 contains 15 residues. The CDR3 DNA reads as TGTGCCAGCAGCTTGGATAGGGGATGGGGGGAGACCCAGTACTTC. Its translation: CASSLDRGWGETQYF.

The CDR3 bases are TGTGCCACCCAAAGTGGGGGCAGGTTTGATACGCAGTATTTT. Translation: CATQSGGRFDTQYF. The genes are TRBV28 and TRBJ2-3, with D perhaps TRBD1 (6 bases). The germline V gene encodes CDR1 MDHEN and CDR2 SYDVKM. CDR3 length: 14 amino acids. Trimming took 10 bases from V and 6 from J, leaving 20 bases between them.

The CDR3 bases are TGCGCCAGCAGCACAGCGGGAGTGGTCAATGAGCAGTTCTTC. The encoded protein is CASSTAGVVNEQFF. V usage is TRBV4-3 and J usage is TRBJ2-1; 8 bases match TRBD2. Per the germline V gene, CDR1 is LGHNA and CDR2 is YSLEER. The CDR3 extends over 14 amino acids. Trimming removed 5 bases from V and 6 bases from J; junction bases left unmatched: 6.

The V call is TRBV5-1, the J call TRBJ2-1; D unclear. Trimming took 1 base from V and 0 from J, leaving 8 bases between them. CDR1 and CDR2 (germline): SGHRS, YFSETQ. The CDR3 spans 15 residues. The CDR3 coding sequence is TGCGCCAGCAGCTTGCCGAGCAGCTCCTACAATGAGCAGTTCTTC. Amino acids: CASSLPSSSYNEQFF.

The J gene is TRBJ2-7, the V gene TRBV6-5, with D possibly matching TRBD2 (6 bases). V lost 5 bases, J lost 4 bases, and 9 bases lay in between. This CDR3 has 12 residues. CDR1 MNHEY and CDR2 SVGAGI come from the germline V gene. The DNA of the CDR3 is TGTGCCAGCAGTCCCGGGGGTTACGAGCAGTACTTC. Translation: CASSPGGYEQYF.

This clone was observed a handful of times. V usage is TRBV28 and J usage is TRBJ2-7; D possibly matches TRBD1 or TRBD2 (7 bases each). Per germline, CDR1 MDHEN and CDR2 SYDVKM. V shed 7 bases and J shed 2 bases, with 21 bases lying between them. The CDR3 has 16 residues. CDR3 in DNA: TGTGCCAGCACCCCCAGGGGGGTGGGACTAACCTACGAGCAGTACTTC. This gives the protein CASTPRGVGLTYEQYF. Using reference TRBV28 and TRBJ2-7 for the parts outside the CDR3, the full variable domain is DVKVTQSSRYLVKRTGEKVFLECVQDMDHENMFWYRQDPGLGLRLIYFSYDVKMKEKGDIPEGYSVSREKKERFSLILESASTNQTSMYLCASTPRGVGLTYEQYFGPGTRLTVT.